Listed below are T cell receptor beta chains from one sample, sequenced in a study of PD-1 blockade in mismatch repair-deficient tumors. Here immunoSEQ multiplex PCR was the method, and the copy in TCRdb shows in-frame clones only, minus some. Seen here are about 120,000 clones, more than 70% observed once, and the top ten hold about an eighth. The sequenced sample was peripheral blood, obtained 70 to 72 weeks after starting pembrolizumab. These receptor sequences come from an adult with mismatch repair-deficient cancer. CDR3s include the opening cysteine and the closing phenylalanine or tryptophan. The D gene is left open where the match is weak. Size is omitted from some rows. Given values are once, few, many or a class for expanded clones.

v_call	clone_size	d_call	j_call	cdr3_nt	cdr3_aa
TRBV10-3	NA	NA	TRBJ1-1	TGTGCCATCAGTGATGGGGGAAACACTGAAGCTTTCTTT	CAISDGGNTEAFF
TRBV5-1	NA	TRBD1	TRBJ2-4	TGCGCCAGCAGCGCCCTGGACAGGGGTATGGCCAAAAACATTCAGTACTTC	CASSALDRGMAKNIQYF
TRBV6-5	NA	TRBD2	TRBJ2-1	TGTGCCAGCAGTTACGGGACTAGCGGGGCCAATGAGCAGTTCTTC	CASSYGTSGANEQFF
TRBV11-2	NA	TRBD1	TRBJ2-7	TGTGCCAGCAGCTTCCGGGACAGGGTACACGAGCAGTACTTC	CASSFRDRVHEQYF
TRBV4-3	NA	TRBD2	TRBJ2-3	TGCGCCAGCAGCCAAGGGGGGAGCGGGAGCGACCTCACAGATACGCAGTATTTT	CASSQGGSGSDLTDTQYF
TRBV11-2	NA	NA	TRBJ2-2	TGTGCCAGCAGCTTAGAAGCGACAGAGACCGGGGAGCTGTTTTTT	CASSLEATETGELFF
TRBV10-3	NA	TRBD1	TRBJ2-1	TGTGCCATCAGTGAATCAGGGGGCGTCTACAATGAGCAGTTCTTC	CAISESGGVYNEQFF
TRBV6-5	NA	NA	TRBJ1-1	TGTGCCAGCAGTTCAGGCCTAAACACTGAAGCTTTCTTT	CASSSGLNTEAFF
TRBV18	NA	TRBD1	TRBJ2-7	TGTGCCAGCTCACAAGAGGGGGCTTACTACGAGCAGTACTTC	CASSQEGAYYEQYF
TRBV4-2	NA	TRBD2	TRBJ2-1	TGTGCCAGCAGCCGGACTAGCGGGAGCTCCTACAATGAGCAGTTCTTC	CASSRTSGSSYNEQFF
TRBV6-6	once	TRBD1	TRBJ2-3	TGTGCCAGCAGTAACACAGGGGGACATACGCAGTATTTT	CASSNTGGHTQYF
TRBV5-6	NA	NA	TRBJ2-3	TGTGCCAGCAGCCCGTGGCTACAGGGCGGCACAGATACGCAGTATTTT	CASSPWLQGGTDTQYF
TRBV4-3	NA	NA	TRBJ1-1	TGCGCCAGCAGCCAAGAGGGGGCGACCGAAGCTTTCTTT	CASSQEGATEAFF
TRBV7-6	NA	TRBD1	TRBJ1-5	TGTGCCAGCAGCCCGACAGGGGGGAATCAGCCCCAGCATTTT	CASSPTGGNQPQHF
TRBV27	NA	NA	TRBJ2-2	TGTGCCAGCAGTTTTGGGACCGGGGAGCTGTTTTTT	CASSFGTGELFF
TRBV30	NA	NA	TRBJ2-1	TGTGCCTGGAGTGGAGGAGGCCCCTACAATGAGCAGTTCTTC	CAWSGGGPYNEQFF
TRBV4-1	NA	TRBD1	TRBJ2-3	TGCGCCAGCAGCCAAAGGGGACAGGGAGCCACAGATACGCAGTATTTT	CASSQRGQGATDTQYF
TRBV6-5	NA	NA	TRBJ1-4	TGTGCCAGCAGCCAAAACTACAGAAGTGAAAAACTGTTTTTT	CASSQNYRSEKLFF
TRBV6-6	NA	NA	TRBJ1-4	TGTGCCAGCAGTTACTCGAAGGGGGTGGGGGAAAAACTGTTTTTT	CASSYSKGVGEKLFF
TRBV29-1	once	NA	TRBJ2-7	TGCAGCGTTGAAGTATCCCGGGGAGGCTACGAGCAGTACTTC	CSVEVSRGGYEQYF
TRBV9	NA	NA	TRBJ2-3	TGTGCCAGCAGCCGCCTGGTTAGGCCAGATACGCAGTATTTT	CASSRLVRPDTQYF
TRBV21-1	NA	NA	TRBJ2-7	TGTGCCAGCAGCAACAGTTGGTGGAGAGGGGCCTTTTACGAGCAGTACTTC	CASSNSWWRGAFYEQYF
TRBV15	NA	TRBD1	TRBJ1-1	TGTGCCACCAGGAATAGGGGGCTTACTGGCACTGAAGCTTTCTTT	CATRNRGLTGTEAFF
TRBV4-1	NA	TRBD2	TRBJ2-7	TGCGCCAGCAGCCCTAGTTCAGCGGGAGCCTACGAGCAGTACTTC	CASSPSSAGAYEQYF
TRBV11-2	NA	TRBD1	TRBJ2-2	TGTGCCAGCAGAGGCCCGGGCAGGGGGCCCCCCGGGGAGCTGTTTTTT	CASRGPGRGPPGELFF
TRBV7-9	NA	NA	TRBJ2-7	TGTGCCAGCAGTCTCAGAAACTACGAGCAGTACTTC	CASSLRNYEQYF
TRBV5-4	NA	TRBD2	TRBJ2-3	TGTGCCAGCAGCCAGGGACTAGCGGGAGGGCCTAGCACAGATACGCAGTATTTT	CASSQGLAGGPSTDTQYF